Listed below are T cell receptor beta chains from one sample, sequenced in a study of monozygotic twins with inflammatory bowel disease. Using the 5' RACE reads, TCRdb records one entry per CDR3 protein without DNA. The sample includes 110,000 to 150,000 distinct CDR3 sequences. Sequenced sample: blood. The receptor source for this set is a human donor with ulcerative colitis or Crohn's disease, or a healthy co-twin of an affected twin (not recorded which). The CDR3 runs from the conserved cysteine through the conserved F or W. Fields, in order: CDR3 protein, J gene, V gene.

CASGEEYNEQFF | TRBJ2-1 | TRBV5-1
CASSYPGTGTKGYNGYTF | TRBJ1-2 | TRBV6-5
CSARDLGPGVAKNIQYF | TRBJ2-4 | TRBV20-1
CASRVDSGNTIYF | TRBJ1-3 | TRBV12-3/TRBV12-4
CATAPPGNTIYF | TRBJ1-3 | TRBV19
CASSSTGGTPYEQYF | TRBJ2-7 | TRBV12-3/TRBV12-4
CASSFGPTYEQYF | TRBJ2-7 | TRBV5-1
CASSLAKGGDTEAFF | TRBJ1-1 | TRBV5-1
CSARDATGNQPQHF | TRBJ1-5 | TRBV20-1
CASGLSYNEQFF | TRBJ2-1 | TRBV12-5
CASSPTGLGETQYF | TRBJ2-5 | TRBV7-6
CASSLQWDQETQYF | TRBJ2-5 | TRBV7-9
CASSQDRDVGRQPQHF | TRBJ1-5 | TRBV4-1
CASSLSGTDTQYF | TRBJ2-3 | TRBV28
CASSFPATYEQYF | TRBJ2-7 | TRBV7-9
CASSYSLGTYEQYF | TRBJ2-7 | TRBV6-5
CASSFDDRGYGYTF | TRBJ1-2 | TRBV7-6
CASGDRAYEQYF | TRBJ2-7 | TRBV27
CSARVSRTFSYEQYF | TRBJ2-7 | TRBV20-1
CASSLFAGADTGELFF | TRBJ2-2 | TRBV5-5
CSVPRNSGLVMETQYF | TRBJ2-5 | TRBV29-1
CASSFQGGNTEAFF | TRBJ1-1 | TRBV7-9
CASSAEQGVHEQYF | TRBJ2-7 | TRBV7-9
CASSLVFQGGDEQYF | TRBJ2-7 | TRBV11-2
CSVEGGGRETQYF | TRBJ2-5 | TRBV29-1
CSVGSVDYNEQFF | TRBJ2-1 | TRBV29-1
CATGQGLNTEAFF | TRBJ1-1 | TRBV10-3
CAISLSGRASNEQFF | TRBJ2-1 | TRBV10-3
CASSSDYRAYEQYF | TRBJ2-7 | TRBV5-1
CSANTGLAGAGDTQYF | TRBJ2-3 | TRBV20-1
CSARLTTYNEQFF | TRBJ2-1 | TRBV20-1
CASSPGTLPDTQYF | TRBJ2-3 | TRBV7-2
CASSLGDRDSEQYF | TRBJ2-7 | TRBV5-1
CASSLTGGGSYEQYF | TRBJ2-7 | TRBV5-1
CASSLDGRALSSGNTIYF | TRBJ1-3 | TRBV5-1
CASSLQGNGYTF | TRBJ1-2 | TRBV3-1
CASSITKGSYEQYF | TRBJ2-7 | TRBV11-2
CASSYGRQGGQRRQYF | TRBJ2-7 | TRBV6-2/TRBV6-3
CASSPRGADTQYF | TRBJ2-3 | TRBV10-1
CASSLEGTMNTEAFF | TRBJ1-1 | TRBV7-2
CSVPKAGPQETQYF | TRBJ2-5 | TRBV29-1
CASSGGRWRETQYF | TRBJ2-5 | TRBV6-1
CASSQLAGEGEQFF | TRBJ2-1 | TRBV5-1
CASSGGQGEFF | TRBJ2-1 | TRBV9
CASRVTTGELFF | TRBJ2-2 | TRBV6-5